The 27 T cell receptor beta chains in this list originate from one sample, sequenced in a study of cytomegalovirus exposure and HLA in healthy donors. PCR involved 60 Vbeta and 13 Jbeta primers. Libraries were prepared by immunoSEQ multiplex PCR; TCRdb keeps only in-frame clonotypes and omits some of them. In the table there are about 150,000 clones, 80% of which are singletons. Sequenced input: PBMCs. These receptor sequences come from a woman in her thirties or forties in good health and CMV-seronegative.

The V and J genes are TRBV19 and TRBJ1-2, with 11 positions matching TRBD1. Germline V lookup: CDR1 LNHDA, CDR2 SQIVND (reference sequence). Trimming at V came to 3 bases and at J to 3 bases, leaving 6 bases not matched to a gene. This CDR3 spans 16 amino acids. CDR3 protein: CASSIWTGGADYGYTF. The CDR3 DNA follows: TGTGCCAGTAGTATCTGGACAGGGGGCGCAGACTATGGCTACACCTTC.

The V gene is TRBV7-2, the J gene TRBJ2-7, with a weak D call TRBD1 (6 bases). Germline lookup yields CDR1 SGHTA and CDR2 FQGNSA. Deletions cut 6 bases from V and 3 bases from J, with 9 bases between. This CDR3 has 12 residues. The CDR3 region has the DNA TGTGCCAGCAGACAGGGTGGCTACGAGCAGTACTTC. It encodes CASRQGGYEQYF.

The V and J genes are TRBV7-6 and TRBJ2-3, with TRBD2 as a possible D gene (6 bases). Trimming pared 3 bases from V and 0 bases from J, leaving 16 bases between. Per germline, CDR1 SGHVS and CDR2 FNYEAQ. The CDR3 loop spans 17 amino acids. The CDR3 DNA follows: TGTGCCAGCAGCTTGCGGGGTGGTACTAGTAGCACAGATACGCAGTATTTT. Amino acid sequence: CASSLRGGTSSTDTQYF.

The rearrangement uses TRBV5-1 and TRBJ2-5; D is possibly TRBD1 (5 bases). Germline assignment: CDR1 SGHRS and CDR2 YFSETQ. CDR3 size: 11 residues. V lost 5 bases and J 5 bases, leaving 7 bases between the germline ends. CDR3 region: CASRSGETQYF. The CDR3 DNA sequence: TGCGCCAGCAGATCAGGGGAGACCCAGTACTTC.

The rearrangement uses TRBV11-3 and TRBJ2-7; TRBD1 is a possible D gene (6 bases). The CDR3 has 11 residues. The germline gives CDR1 SGHNT, CDR2 YENEEA. V gave up 5 bases and J gave up 12 bases, with 14 bases separating them. CDR3 coding DNA: TGTGCCAGCAGCCTACAGGGTGTGGGGTACTTC. Residues: CASSLQGVGYF.

The chain joins TRBV30 to TRBJ1-4, with D uncertain. V lost 6 bases and J lost 6, with 11 bases in between. Germline V lookup: CDR1 GTSNPN, CDR2 SVGIG (reference sequence). The CDR3 consists of 12 residues. The DNA of the CDR3 is TGTGCCTGCACCCGTAGTTATGAAAAACTGTTTTTT. Its protein is CACTRSYEKLFF.

The gene calls are TRBV7-2 and TRBJ2-5; D is perhaps TRBD2 (5 bases). V gave up 9 bases and J gave up 2 bases, with 16 bases separating them. The CDR3 has 14 amino acids. Germline CDR1 SGHTA, CDR2 FQGNSA. CDR3 protein: CARSARRVQETQYF. The CDR3 DNA sequence: TGTGCCAGAAGCGCTCGGCGGGTACAAGAGACCCAGTACTTC.

This chain uses TRBV10-3 with TRBJ1-1; weak D call: TRBD1 (6 bases). This CDR3 is built from 16 residues. Germline V gene data show CDR1 as ENHRY and CDR2 as SYGVKD. Trimming took off 7 bases at V and 4 bases at J, with 22 bases between the two ends. The CDR3 DNA reads as TGTGCCATCATGGGCACCGCCGGGGTAGGGGGCACTGAAGCTTTCTTT. Translated, it gives CAIMGTAGVGGTEAFF.

Points on this clone: The junction does not match germline at one end; this may be a read error. The chain uses TRBV2 and TRBJ2-6; 7 nucleotides align to TRBD1. Germline CDR1 is SNHLY and CDR2 is FYNNEI. The CDR3 extends over 15 amino acids. CDR3 nucleotides: TGTGCCAGCAGTGAACCGGGGAAGGGGGCCAACGGCCTGACTTTC. Its protein is CASSEPGKGANGLTF.

This clone has a handful of counts. The chain has TRBV7-2 and TRBJ2-1; 9 nucleotides agree with TRBD2. The J segment lost 8 bases and the V segment lost 4 bases, leaving 6 bases of the junction unmatched. The CDR3 is made up of 14 amino acids. In germline, CDR1 is SGHTA, CDR2 FQGNSA. CDR3 in DNA: TGTGCCAGCAGCTCCTGGCGGGGGGGATATGAGCAGTTCTTC. This encodes CASSSWRGGYEQFF.

A few counts support this clone. The chain recombines TRBV5-6 with TRBJ1-4; 9 bases line up with TRBD1. The CDR3 is 15 amino acids. Per germline, CDR1 SGHDT and CDR2 YYEEEE. V lost 4 bases and J lost 5; bases outside the gene matches: 6. The CDR3 protein is CASSRGTGWNEKLFF. CDR3 DNA: TGTGCCAGCAGCCGGGGGACAGGGTGGAATGAAAAACTGTTTTTT.

The chain uses TRBV9 and TRBJ1-1; 8 bases agree with TRBD1. The CDR3 extends over 16 amino acids. CDR1 and CDR2 (germline): SGDLS, YYNGEE. The junction had 14 bases not matched to a gene; V was cut back by 4 bases and J by 6 bases. The CDR3 nucleotides are TGTGCCAGCAGCACAGATATAGGACAGGGTTCGCCTGAAGCTTTCTTT. Amino acid sequence: CASSTDIGQGSPEAFF.

The CDR3 nucleotides are TGCGCCAGCAGCCAAGAAATTAGCCCTCCGGGGGGCTACGAGCAGTACTTC. Protein product: CASSQEISPPGGYEQYF. The rearrangement joins TRBV4-1 to TRBJ2-7; TRBD2 matches at 7 bases. Trimming took 0 bases from V and 3 from J; bases not matched to a gene: 11. This CDR3 is built from 17 residues. The V gene's germline CDR1 is MGHRA and CDR2 YSYEKL.

This chain links TRBV19 with TRBJ1-6; D not certain. Germline V gene lookup returns CDR1 LNHDA and CDR2 SQIVND (reference sequence). There are 15 residues in the CDR3. The V end lost 6 bases, the J end lost 8 bases, and 17 bases lay between the germline ends. CDR3 DNA sequence: TGTGCCAGTAGCACCAACTTGGGGAGGGATTCACCCCTCCACTTT. Its protein product is CASSTNLGRDSPLHF.

As to this clone: At one end the junction does not follow the germline gene, possibly because of a read error. Other DNA sequences of this sample code for an identical CDR3. The CDR3 loop is CASSPLSWGDYGYTF. CDR3 nucleotides: TGTGCCAGCTCGCCACTCTCATGGGGGGACTATGGCTACACCTTC. The chain joins TRBV18 to TRBJ1-2; possibly TRBD1 for D (5 bases). Germline V gene sequence: CDR1 KGHSH, CDR2 LQKENI. There are 15 residues in the CDR3.

The chain joins TRBV11-1 to TRBJ2-7; 10 nucleotides line up with TRBD2. The CDR3 length is 15 residues. After removal of 5 bases from V and 2 bases from J, the junction contained 6 bases not matched to a gene. The germline V gene encodes CDR1 SGHAT and CDR2 FQDESV (reference sequence). The CDR3 sequence is CASSPSGGSTYEQYF. CDR3 DNA: TGTGCCAGCAGCCCTAGCGGGGGTTCCACCTACGAGCAGTACTTC.

The chain employs TRBV6-1 and TRBJ1-5, with TRBD1 identical over 8 bases. After removal of 6 bases from V and 8 bases from J, the junction contained 9 bases not matched to a gene. Per the germline V gene, CDR1 is MNHNS and CDR2 is SASEGT. This CDR3 has 14 amino acids. CDR3 in amino acids: CASSRGQGNEPQHF. The CDR3 bases are TGTGCCAGCAGCCGCGGACAGGGAAATGAGCCCCAGCATTTT.

Only a few counts were recorded for this clone. The chain employs TRBV11-1 and TRBJ1-1; possible D gene TRBD1, 5 bases. CDR3 length: 16 residues. The germline V and J ends were trimmed by 4 bases and 1 base, with 16 bases remaining between them. CDR1 is SGHAT, CDR2 FQDESV, per germline (reference sequence). CDR3 loop: CASSSPGGEWNTEAFF. For the CDR3, the DNA is TGTGCCAGCAGCTCCCCGGGGGGGGAATGGAACACTGAAGCTTTCTTT.

The rearrangement joins TRBV6-6 to TRBJ2-5; 9 bases agree with TRBD2. Near its end, the DNA agrees better with TRBJ2-7, so the J call may be wrong. This CDR3 is 14 amino acids long. CDR1 is MNHNY, CDR2 SVGAGI, per germline (reference sequence). The CDR3 is CASNSGGVLYEQYF. CDR3 nucleotide sequence: TGTGCCAGCAATAGCGGGGGTGTTTTGTACGAGCAGTACTTC.

The rearrangement joins TRBV29-1 to TRBJ1-1; 10 positions agree with TRBD1. Germline V lookup: CDR1 SQVTM, CDR2 ANQGSEA. The CDR3 length is 12 residues. The trim removed 7 bases at V and 4 bases at J, leaving 3 bases unmatched. The CDR3 protein is CSERTGGTEAFF. CDR3 DNA: TGCAGCGAGAGGACAGGGGGCACTGAAGCTTTCTTT.

J is TRBJ2-2 and V is TRBV29-1; D possibly corresponds to TRBD1 (6 bases). The CDR3 extends over 14 amino acids. From germline, CDR1 is SQVTM and CDR2 ANQGSEA. Trimming shortened V by 4 bases and J by 2 bases, and 11 bases separated the two germline ends. DNA of the CDR3: TGCAGCGTTGGATCAGGGGTAAACACCGGGGAGCTGTTTTTT. This gives the protein CSVGSGVNTGELFF.

The J gene is TRBJ2-1, the V gene TRBV28; no firm D call. The CDR3 has 14 amino acids. The V end lost 6 bases, the J end lost 5 bases, and 14 bases lay between the germline ends. The germline gives CDR1 MDHEN, CDR2 SYDVKM. Here the CDR3 reads CASRYHQKHNEQFF. The DNA of the CDR3 is TGTGCCAGCAGGTACCATCAGAAACACAATGAGCAGTTCTTC.

The chain has TRBV6-4 and TRBJ1-2; 9 bases line up with TRBD1. J was trimmed by 8 bases and V by 6 bases; bases with no gene match: 10. The CDR3 loop spans 14 amino acids. CDR1 is MRHNA, CDR2 SNTAGT, per germline. The CDR3: CASSPDHRGRGYTF. The CDR3 DNA is TGTGCCAGCAGCCCAGACCACAGGGGGCGCGGCTACACCTTC.

The chain carries TRBV28 and TRBJ2-7; D uncertain. This CDR3 contains 14 residues. V was trimmed by 6 bases and J by 6 bases, leaving 18 bases between them. CDR1 and CDR2 (germline): MDHEN, SYDVKM. CDR3 DNA sequence: TGTGCCAGCAGCCCAATTGTCCGCCGGTCCGAGCAGTACTTC. Its translation is CASSPIVRRSEQYF. The full variable domain, completed using reference TRBV28 and TRBJ2-7, is DVKVTQSSRYLVKRTGEKVFLECVQDMDHENMFWYRQDPGLGLRLIYFSYDVKMKEKGDIPEGYSVSREKKERFSLILESASTNQTSMYLCASSPIVRRSEQYFGPGTRLTVT.

This rearrangement joins TRBV4-3 to TRBJ2-7, with D unresolved. This CDR3 comprises 15 residues. CDR1 LGHNA and CDR2 YSLEER come from the germline V gene. The V gene lost 4 bases and the J gene lost 3 bases, with 16 bases spanning the gap. The chain's CDR3 is CASSPSKAANYEQYF. The CDR3 region has the DNA TGCGCCAGCAGCCCCTCAAAAGCCGCGAACTACGAGCAGTACTTC.

The rearrangement uses TRBV7-8 and TRBJ2-3, with D possibly being TRBD2 (5 bases). V was pared by 4 bases and J by 3 bases, with 14 bases between. From germline, CDR1 is SGHVS and CDR2 FQNEAQ. This CDR3 is built from 15 residues. The CDR3 loop reads CASSWRGFSTDTQYF. The CDR3, as DNA: TGTGCCAGCAGCTGGAGAGGGTTTAGTACAGATACGCAGTATTTT.

The chain combines TRBV28 with TRBJ2-1, with D tentatively TRBD2 (5 bases). Trimming took off 4 bases at V and 4 bases at J, with 17 bases between the two ends. The CDR3 totals 16 residues. Germline CDR1 is MDHEN and CDR2 is SYDVKM. The CDR3 DNA is TGTGCCAGCAGTTCCCCACCTTTGGACTCATACAATGAGCAGTTCTTC. This translates into CASSSPPLDSYNEQFF.